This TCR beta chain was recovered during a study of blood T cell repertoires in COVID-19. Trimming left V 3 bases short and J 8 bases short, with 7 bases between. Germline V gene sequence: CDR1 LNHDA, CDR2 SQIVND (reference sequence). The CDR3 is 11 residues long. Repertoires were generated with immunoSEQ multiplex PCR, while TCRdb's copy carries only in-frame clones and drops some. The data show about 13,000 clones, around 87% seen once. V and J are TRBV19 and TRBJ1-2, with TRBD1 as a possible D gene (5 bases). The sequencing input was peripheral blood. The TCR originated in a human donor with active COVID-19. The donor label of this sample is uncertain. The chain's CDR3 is CASSMGQGYTF. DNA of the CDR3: TGTGCCAGTAGTATGGGGCAGGGCTACACCTTC.